Below are 19 T cell receptor beta chains sequenced from a single sample in a study of T cell clonality in common variable immunodeficiency. Libraries were prepared by immunoSEQ multiplex PCR; TCRdb keeps only in-frame clonotypes and omits some of them. The sample holds about 52,000 clones, and no clone turns up only once. Material for sequencing was peripheral blood mononuclear cells. The source of these receptors is a person aged 18-70 years in good health.

This clone was seen repeatedly, ten times or more. The read ends 3 residues shy of where the CDR3 ends; the end is completed using the germline J gene. The chain links TRBV19 to TRBJ2-1; 9 bases are shared with TRBD1. CDR1 is LNHDA and CDR2 is SQIVND in the germline V gene (reference sequence). Trimming cost V 1 base and J 2 bases; bases outside gene matches: 3. CDR3 length equals 16 residues. The covered CDR3 bases are TGTGCCAGTAGTATAGGGGGGGACAGGGCCTACAATGAG. Protein sequence: CASSIGGDRAYNE. The complete CDR3 reads CASSIGGDRAYNEQFF.

This clone was observed many times. The CDR3 end lies 3 residues beyond the end of the read and is filled in from the germline J gene. The chain employs TRBV7-2 and TRBJ2-1, with 9 bases aligning to TRBD2. V was clipped by 2 bases and J by 7 bases; unmatched bases: 6. Germline CDR1 reads SGHTA; CDR2 reads FQGNSA. The CDR3 has 15 residues. Incomplete CDR3 DNA: TGTGCCAGCAGCTTACTTGCGCTAGCGGGAAATGAG. It codes for CASSLLALAGNE. The complete CDR3 reads CASSLLALAGNEQFF.

Many counts were recorded for this clone. The read ends 3 residues shy of where the CDR3 ends; the end is completed using the germline J gene. The chain recombines TRBV20-1 with TRBJ2-2, with 7 bases that match TRBD2. The V gene's germline CDR1 is DFQATT and CDR2 SNEGSKA (reference sequence). V trimming: 4 bases; J trimming: 6 bases; junction bases outside the gene matches: 5. The CDR3 extends over 13 amino acids. The CDR3 DNA, read in part, is TGCAGTGCTATAGGGCTAGCGGCCGGGGAG. This sequence encodes CSAIGLAAGE. The complete CDR3 sequence is CSAIGLAAGELFF.

This clone came up many times. Coverage ceases 3 residues before the CDR3 finishes, and the germline J gene fills in the end. This CDR3 is also generated by other DNA sequences in the sample. The chain has TRBV5-6 and TRBJ2-3; D gene ambiguous. From germline, CDR1 is SGHDT and CDR2 YYEEEE. This CDR3 has 11 amino acids. Trimming removed 3 bases at V and 3 bases at J, with 2 bases between. The DNA read from the CDR3 is TGTGCCAGCAGCTCAACAGATACG. Translation: CASSSTDT. The CDR3 reads in full as CASSSTDTQYF.

This clone was picked up many times. Coverage ceases 3 residues before the CDR3 finishes, and the germline J gene fills in the end. The chain couples TRBV20-1 to TRBJ2-2; the D gene is possibly TRBD2 (6 bases). Deletions cut 4 bases from V and 1 base from J, with 13 bases between. Germline V lookup: CDR1 DFQATT, CDR2 SNEGSKA (reference sequence). The CDR3 covers 15 residues. The DNA read from the CDR3 is TGCAGTGCTAAGATGGCGGGAAGGAACACCGGGGAG. Translating it yields CSAKMAGRNTGE. The whole CDR3 reads CSAKMAGRNTGELFF.

This clone was counted only a few times. The read ends 3 residues shy of where the CDR3 ends; the end is completed using the germline J gene. V is TRBV7-9 and J is TRBJ2-7; no clear D gene. The germline gives CDR1 SEHNR, CDR2 FQNEAQ (reference sequence). This CDR3 contains 13 residues. Trimming took 5 bases from V and 0 from J, leaving 8 bases between them. This CDR3 reads CASSAPSSYEQYF. The DNA read from the CDR3 is TGTGCCAGCAGCGCTCCTAGCTCCTACGAG.

The sample holds a few counts of this clone. The read stops 3 residues short of the end of the CDR3; the missing end is completed from the germline J gene. V and J are TRBV6-4 and TRBJ1-4; tentatively, D is TRBD1 (5 bases). The CDR3 extends over 14 amino acids. Trimming pared 6 bases from V and 4 bases from J, leaving 12 bases between. Germline CDR1 and CDR2: MRHNA and SNTAGT. The sequenced CDR3 bases are TGTGCCAGCAGCATAGACGGGGGTAATGAAAAA. Translating it yields CASSIDGGNEK. The full CDR3 protein reads CASSIDGGNEKLFF.

This clone appeared many times. The read terminates 3 residues before the CDR3 end, so the remaining end is supplied by the germline J gene. The rearrangement joins TRBV2 to TRBJ1-4, with D hard to call. The V gene lost 3 bases and the J gene lost 8 bases, with 13 bases spanning the gap. The CDR3 sequence is 14 residues long. CDR1 is SNHLY, CDR2 FYNNEI, per germline. CDR3 amino acids: CASSENRNREKLFF. Partial CDR3 DNA: TGTGCCAGCAGTGAGAACCGTAATCGGGAAAAA.

Many counts were recorded for this clone. The CDR3 is cut off 3 residues early in the read; its end comes from the germline J gene. The genes are TRBV4-2 and TRBJ2-5; 8 nucleotides line up with TRBD2. CDR3 length equals 16 residues. The J segment lost 4 bases and the V segment lost 3 bases, leaving 10 bases of the junction unmatched. Germline V gives CDR1 LGHNA, CDR2 YNFKEQ. This chain's CDR3 is CASSQGGLAGSETQYF. The covered CDR3 bases are TGTGCCAGCAGCCAGGGGGGGCTAGCGGGTTCAGAGACC.

This clone was recorded many times. The CDR3 end falls 3 residues outside the read, so it is completed with the germline J gene. This rearrangement joins TRBV7-8 to TRBJ1-5; D ambiguous. This CDR3 comprises 14 residues. Per germline, CDR1 SGHVS and CDR2 FQNEAQ. V shed 5 bases and J shed 4 bases, with 12 bases lying between them. CDR3 sequence reads: CASSQRAGNQPQHF. The CDR3 DNA, read in part, is TGTGCCAGCAGCCAACGCGCGGGGAATCAGCCC.

The table lists this clone with many counts. Read sequence stops 3 residues before the CDR3 end, and the germline J gene provides the missing end. The chain couples TRBV20-1 to TRBJ2-7; 13 bases agree with TRBD2. The CDR3 has 14 amino acids. Per germline, CDR1 DFQATT and CDR2 SNEGSKA (reference sequence). V lost 6 bases and J lost 2; bases outside the gene matches: 4. The CDR3 spells CSARLAGGTYEQYF. The CDR3 DNA, read in part, is TGCAGTGCGCGACTAGCGGGAGGAACCTACGAG.

This clone has a count of ten or more. Germline is not matched at one junction end, which may reflect a read error. The CDR3 end lies 3 residues beyond the end of the read and is filled in from the germline J gene. The chain uses TRBV19 and TRBJ2-1; a weak D match, TRBD1 (6 bases). The CDR3 consists of 14 residues. The germline CDR1 and CDR2 sequences are LNHDA and SQIVND (reference sequence). The sequenced part of the CDR3 DNA is TGTGCCAGTAGAATAGGGGCAGGGGCCAATGAG. It specifies CASRIGAGANE. The full CDR3 reads CASRIGAGANEQFF.

This clone was seen only a few times. CDR3 protein: CASSSRQDNDYTF. CDR3 bases read: TGTGCCAGCTCGTCCCGACAGGACAATGAC. The V and J genes are TRBV18 and TRBJ1-2; D perhaps matches TRBD1 (6 bases). From the germline J gene comes the end of the CDR3, since the read stops 3 residues before it. From germline, CDR1 is KGHSH and CDR2 LQKENI. This CDR3 spans 13 amino acids. Complete variable domain (other parts from reference TRBV18 and TRBJ1-2): NAGVMQNPRHLVRRRGQEARLRCSPMKGHSHVYWYRQLPEEGLKFMVYLQKENIIDESGMPKERFSAEFPKEGPSILRIQQVVRGDSAAYFCASSSRQDNDYTFGSGTRLTVV.

The table lists this clone with many counts. Sequencing ends 3 residues short of the CDR3 end; the germline J gene provides the rest. The J gene is TRBJ1-4, the V gene TRBV2; 7 positions match TRBD1. This CDR3 is built from 15 residues. In germline, CDR1 is SNHLY, CDR2 FYNNEI. The J segment lost 7 bases and the V segment lost 8 bases, leaving 13 bases of the junction unmatched. The CDR3 here is CASGILTGRGEKLFF. The sequenced part of the CDR3 DNA is TGTGCCAGCGGAATTTTGACAGGGAGAGGTGAAAAA.

The sample holds many counts of this clone. The covered CDR3 bases are TGTGCCAGTTCCCGGGACAACTCCTACGAG. Amino acid sequence: CASSRDNSYE. The whole CDR3 sequence reads CASSRDNSYEQYF. The chain uses TRBV19 and TRBJ2-7; possibly TRBD1 for D (6 bases). The CDR3 extends 3 residues past the end of the read, so its final part is completed from the germline J gene. Germline CDR1 LNHDA, CDR2 SQIVND (reference sequence). CDR3 length equals 13 residues. Trimming took off 8 bases at V and 0 bases at J, with 11 bases between the two ends.

At least ten counts were recorded for this clone. The read ends 3 residues before the CDR3 terminus; that terminus is restored from the germline J gene. This sequence joins TRBV20-1 and TRBJ1-1, with 7 positions matching TRBD1. Germline assignment: CDR1 DFQATT and CDR2 SNEGSKA (reference sequence). The CDR3 consists of 15 residues. The V gene end was trimmed by 4 bases and the J gene end by 0 bases; junction bases not matched to a gene: 8. CDR3 region: CSAIKQGLVNTEAFF. The CDR3 bases that were read are TGCAGTGCTATCAAACAGGGGTTGGTGAACACTGAA.

This clone was seen many times. The read is 3 residues too short to cover the CDR3 end, so that end is filled in from the germline J gene. The gene calls are TRBV7-2 and TRBJ2-6; TRBD1 is a possible D gene (6 bases). V was shortened by 3 bases and J by 4 bases, with 10 bases between the two germline ends. This CDR3 region has 15 residues. Germline V gene lookup returns CDR1 SGHTA and CDR2 FQGNSA. CDR3 protein: CASSLQGFGANVLTF. CDR3 DNA, as far as it was read: TGTGCCAGCAGCTTGCAGGGGTTCGGGGCCAACGTC.

This clone occurred many times. From the germline J gene comes the end of the CDR3, since the read stops 3 residues before it. The V and J genes are TRBV29-1 and TRBJ1-2; D is ambiguous. The CDR3 sequence is 11 residues long. Trimming took off 4 bases at V and 0 bases at J, with 3 bases between the two ends. CDR1 and CDR2 (germline): SQVTM, ANQGSEA. CDR3 protein: CSVAANYGYTF. The part of the CDR3 DNA that was read is TGCAGCGTTGCCGCTAACTATGGC.

Ten or more counts support this clone. Read data end 3 residues before the CDR3 end; the end is taken from the germline J gene. This sequence joins TRBV20-1 and TRBJ2-7, with a weak D call TRBD1 (6 bases). The CDR3 has 13 amino acids. Germline lookup yields CDR1 DFQATT and CDR2 SNEGSKA (reference sequence). The covered CDR3 bases are TGCAGCCTGACAGGTGGTGGAACCTACGAG. Protein: CSLTGGGTYE. The full CDR3 protein is CSLTGGGTYEQYF.